This passage covers 14 T cell receptor beta chains from one sample sequenced in a study of OX40 agonist ivuxolimab in advanced cancers. The method was immunoSEQ multiplex PCR; TCRdb's version includes in-frame clones alone and lacks a portion of them. Among over 75,000 clones listed, approximately 94% were seen once. Material: CD4+ or CD8+ T cells sorted from blood, obtained in a trial of the OX40 agonist ivuxolimab. The receptors come from an adult with an advanced solid tumor such as melanoma, head and neck, liver or kidney cancer.

This clone showed up just once. J is TRBJ2-5 and V is TRBV19, with D unclear. The CDR3 spans 14 residues. Trimming cost V 11 bases and J 2 bases, with 18 bases left between them. Germline V lookup: CDR1 LNHDA, CDR2 SQIVND (reference sequence). CDR3 protein: CASKTPRGQETQYF. DNA of the CDR3: TGTGCCTCGAAGACCCCCCGCGGACAAGAGACCCAGTACTTC.

J is TRBJ1-5 and V is TRBV1; the listed D gene, TRBD1, was not tested against the DNA. TRBV1 is tagged as a pseudogene. This CDR3 has 15 residues. This CDR3 reads CTSSQSGTGKQPQHF. Written as DNA, the CDR3 is TGCACCAGCAGCCAATCCGGGACAGGGAAACAGCCCCAGCATTTT.

The chain uses TRBV12-5 and TRBJ1-6; a possible D gene is TRBD1 (5 bases). The CDR3 is 13 amino acids. With 6 bases removed from V and 7 bases from J, the gap between germline ends came to 10 bases. Germline lookup yields CDR1 LGHNT and CDR2 FRNRAP. In DNA form, the CDR3 reads TGTGCTAGTGGCTGGGGGGGGAATTCACCCCTCCACTTT. Protein product: CASGWGGNSPLHF.

J is TRBJ2-7 and V is TRBV27, with 13 positions matching TRBD2. The CDR3 covers 17 residues. Germline loops: CDR1 MNHEY, CDR2 SMNVEV (reference sequence). The trim removed 4 bases at V and 3 bases at J, leaving 9 bases unmatched. DNA for the CDR3: TGTGCCAGCAGTTCCAGCGGAAGGACTAGCGGGAGCTACGAGCAGTACTTC. Translating gives CASSSSGRTSGSYEQYF.

This clone appeared a single time. The V gene is TRBV30, the J gene TRBJ2-4; 9 bases are shared with TRBD1. The V gene end was trimmed by 0 bases and the J gene end by 8 bases; junction bases not matched to a gene: 2. The CDR3 has 13 residues. CDR1 is GTSNPN, CDR2 SVGIG, per germline (reference sequence). The DNA for the CDR3 is TGTGCCTGGAGTGTACAGGGGGCGGACATTCAGTACTTC. Its translation: CAWSVQGADIQYF. Supplemented by reference TRBV30 and TRBJ2-4, the full variable domain reads SQTIHQWPATLVQPVGSPLSLECTVEGTSNPNLYWYRQAAGRGLQLLFYSVGIGQISSEVPQNLSASRPQDRQFILSSKKLLLSDSGFYLCAWSVQGADIQYFGAGTRLSVL.

The chain is built from TRBV7-9 and TRBJ1-6; 8 positions match TRBD1. The CDR3 contains 19 residues. Germline V gives CDR1 SEHNR, CDR2 FQNEAQ (reference sequence). Trimming at V came to 2 bases and at J to 2 bases, leaving 11 bases not matched to a gene. The CDR3 spells CASSLRMGTGGTYNSPLHF. In DNA, the CDR3 is TGTGCCAGCAGCTTAAGGATGGGGACAGGAGGCACCTATAATTCACCCCTCCACTTT. The full variable domain, with the rest looked up from reference TRBV7-9 and TRBJ1-6, is DTGVSQNPRHKITKRGQNVTFRCDPISEHNRLYWYRQTLGQGPEFLTYFQNEAQLEKSRLLSDRFSAERPKGSFSTLEIQRTEQGDSAMYLCASSLRMGTGGTYNSPLHFGNGTRLTVT.

Concerning this clone: The sample contains more than one DNA sequence encoding this CDR3. The chain is built from TRBV27 and TRBJ2-7, with 7 bases lining up with TRBD1. Germline V gene data show CDR1 as MNHEY and CDR2 as SMNVEV (reference sequence). Trimming removed 6 bases from V and 3 bases from J; junction bases left unmatched: 8. The CDR3 runs to 14 residues. The CDR3 sequence: CASSHTGQHYEQYF. CDR3 DNA: TGTGCCAGCAGCCACACGGGACAGCACTACGAGCAGTACTTC.

The rearrangement joins TRBV11-2 to TRBJ2-5; D unresolved. The last part of the DNA fits TRBJ2-7 better; the J call may be wrong. This CDR3 comprises 13 residues. The germline V gene has CDR1 SGHAT and CDR2 FQNNGV. CDR3 sequence reads: CASSLSSTYEQYF. In nucleotides, the CDR3 is TGTGCCAGCAGCTTGAGCAGCACCTACGAGCAGTACTTC.

J is TRBJ1-1 and V is TRBV21-1; whether TRBD1, the table's D call, matches the DNA was not checked. TRBV21-1 is an annotated pseudogene. The CDR3 length is 14 residues. CDR3 in amino acids: CASSERQGTTEAFF. The CDR3 DNA follows: TGTGCCAGCAGCGAGCGACAGGGGACCACTGAAGCTTTCTTT.

This chain connects TRBV19 to TRBJ2-1, with 7 bases fitting TRBD2. The CDR3 is made up of 12 amino acids. Germline V CDR1 and CDR2: LNHDA, SQIVND (reference sequence). The V segment lost 10 bases and the J segment 4 bases; nucleotides outside the gene matches: 4. The CDR3 DNA reads TGTGCCACTGAAGCGGGATACAATGAGCAGTTCTTC. Encoded protein: CATEAGYNEQFF.

V gene TRBV7-8 combines with J gene TRBJ2-5, with TRBD1 as a possible D gene (5 bases). The J call is doubtful: the DNA matches TRBJ2-7 better. Germline lookup yields CDR1 SGHVS and CDR2 FQNEAQ. This CDR3 is built from 14 residues. CDR3 in DNA: TGTGCCAGTTCCCCGTGGGGCGGCTCCTACGAGCAGTACTTC. Amino acids: CASSPWGGSYEQYF.

This sequence joins TRBV10-2 and TRBJ2-3, with a tentative D call TRBD2 (6 bases). Trimming shortened V by 2 bases and J by 4 bases, and 16 bases separated the two germline ends. The CDR3 is made up of 16 amino acids. Germline lookup yields CDR1 WSHSY and CDR2 SAAADI. CDR3 nucleotides: TGCGCCAGCAGTGAGCCCAGATCTAGCGTGGCAGATACGCAGTATTTT. Amino acid sequence: CASSEPRSSVADTQYF.

The chain joins TRBV27 to TRBJ1-5; no clear D. Germline V gene sequence: CDR1 MNHEY, CDR2 SMNVEV (reference sequence). CDR3 length equals 13 residues. The V gene lost 1 base and the J gene lost 4 bases, with 5 bases spanning the gap. CDR3 protein: CASSLFKNQPQHF. The DNA for the CDR3 is TGTGCCAGCAGTTTATTCAAGAATCAGCCCCAGCATTTT.

This chain connects TRBV5-1 to TRBJ1-3, with D perhaps TRBD1 (6 bases). The CDR3 runs to 13 residues. Germline assignment: CDR1 SGHRS and CDR2 YFSETQ. Trimming took 8 bases from V and 1 from J, leaving 10 bases between them. The CDR3 DNA reads TGCGCCAGGTGGACAGTTTCTGGAAACACCATATATTTT. Its protein is CARWTVSGNTIYF.